The 20 T cell receptor beta chains below come from one sample, sequenced in a study of T cells in localized non-small cell lung cancer. Clones were read by immunoSEQ multiplex PCR, and TCRdb kept only the in-frame ones, dropping some. The sample consists of 35,000 to 45,000 clones, more than 80% of them appearing once. Sequences were derived from peripheral blood, sampled before any cancer treatment. The receptors derive from a female donor over 55 with stage I lung adenocarcinoma.

The V call is TRBV19, the J call TRBJ1-5, with TRBD1 as a possible D gene (6 bases). V lost 9 bases, J lost 4 bases, and 13 bases lay in between. Germline assignment: CDR1 LNHDA and CDR2 SQIVND (reference sequence). There are 13 residues in the CDR3. As DNA, the CDR3 is TGTGCCAGCAATAATCAGGGGAATCAGCCCCAGCATTTT. This translates into CASNNQGNQPQHF.

The J gene is TRBJ2-3, the V gene TRBV11-3, with D perhaps matching TRBD2 (5 bases). V was clipped by 5 bases and J by 0 bases, with 12 bases between them. Germline values: CDR1 SGHNT, CDR2 YENEEA. The CDR3 consists of 15 residues. The chain's CDR3 is CASSHGVTSTDTQYF. Here the CDR3 DNA reads TGTGCCAGCAGCCACGGGGTTACTAGCACAGATACGCAGTATTTT.

The chain recombines TRBV5-4 with TRBJ2-3; 11 bases align to TRBD2. With V trimmed by 4 bases and J by 5 bases, 9 bases remained unmatched. Germline CDR1 reads SGHNT; CDR2 reads YYREEE (reference sequence). This CDR3 has 16 residues. The CDR3, as DNA: TGTGCCAGCAGCCCGAGGACTAGCGGGTTAAAAGATACGCAGTATTTT. This translates into CASSPRTSGLKDTQYF.

This clone was found once. V and J are TRBV2 and TRBJ1-2; no clear D. CDR1 is SNHLY, CDR2 FYNNEI, per germline. The CDR3 loop spans 14 amino acids. V was pared by 2 bases and J by 0 bases, with 7 bases between. This CDR3 reads CASSELKANYGYTF. CDR3 bases: TGTGCCAGCAGTGAACTGAAAGCTAACTATGGCTACACCTTC. Using reference TRBV2 and TRBJ1-2 for the parts outside the CDR3, the full variable domain is EPEVTQTPSHQVTQMGQEVILRCVPISNHLYFYWYRQILGQKVEFLVSFYNNEISEKSEIFDDQFSVERPDGSNFTLKIRSTKLEDSAMYFCASSELKANYGYTFGSGTRLTVV.

Written as DNA, the CDR3 is TGCGCCAGCAGCGCGGGACTAGTTTCCCAGCAGTACTTC. It codes for CASSAGLVSQQYF. The rearrangement joins TRBV5-1 to TRBJ2-7, with 8 bases lining up with TRBD2. The CDR3 runs 13 residues. Germline CDR1 reads SGHRS; CDR2 reads YFSETQ. V trimming: 4 bases; J trimming: 8 bases; junction bases outside the gene matches: 8. The full variable domain, rest sourced from reference TRBV5-1 and TRBJ2-7, is KAGVTQTPRYLIKTRGQQVTLSCSPISGHRSVSWYQQTPGQGLQFLFEYFSETQRNKGNFPGRFSGRQFSNSRSEMNVSTLELGDSALYLCASSAGLVSQQYFGPGTRLTVT.

This chain links TRBV18 with TRBJ2-2; 7 bases align to TRBD2. Germline V gene data show CDR1 as KGHSH and CDR2 as LQKENI. J gave up 5 bases and V 2 bases, and 5 bases lay outside the gene matches. This CDR3 has 15 amino acids. DNA for the CDR3: TGTGCCAGCTCACCAGAGACCGGGGGGACCGGGGAGCTGTTTTTT. This translates into CASSPETGGTGELFF.

The genes are TRBV28 and TRBJ2-4; D not certain. This CDR3 has 15 amino acids. V lost 5 bases to trimming and J lost 0 bases, with 11 bases between them. Per the germline V gene, CDR1 is MDHEN and CDR2 is SYDVKM. DNA of the CDR3: TGTGCCAGCAGTCCTTCAACTCTAGCCAAAAACATTCAGTACTTC. It yields the protein CASSPSTLAKNIQYF. Full variable domain (outside the CDR3, taken from reference TRBV28 and TRBJ2-4): DVKVTQSSRYLVKRTGEKVFLECVQDMDHENMFWYRQDPGLGLRLIYFSYDVKMKEKGDIPEGYSVSREKKERFSLILESASTNQTSMYLCASSPSTLAKNIQYFGAGTRLSVL.

V usage is TRBV25-1 and J usage is TRBJ1-3, with unresolved D. Trimming stripped 0 bases from V and 0 bases from J, with 9 bases between. CDR1 is MGHDK and CDR2 is SYGVNS in the germline V gene. The CDR3 spans 16 residues. Here the CDR3 reads CASSEYRTSSGNTIYF. CDR3 nucleotide sequence: TGTGCCAGCAGTGAATACAGGACGAGCTCTGGAAACACCATATATTTT. Using reference TRBV25-1 and TRBJ1-3 for the parts outside the CDR3, the full variable domain is EADIYQTPRYLVIGTGKKITLECSQTMGHDKMYWYQQDPGMELHLIHYSYGVNSTEKGDLSSESTVSRIRTEHFPLTLESARPSHTSQYLCASSEYRTSSGNTIYFGEGSWLTVV.

The V and J genes are TRBV19 and TRBJ2-3, with D perhaps TRBD1 (5 bases). Trimming removed 8 bases at V and 5 bases at J, with 14 bases between. The CDR3 is 13 residues long. Germline-derived CDR1 and CDR2 are LNHDA and SQIVND (reference sequence). The CDR3: CASVGPLLDTQYF. CDR3 bases: TGTGCCAGTGTGGGGCCCCTTTTAGATACGCAGTATTTT.

This chain joins TRBV19 and TRBJ1-1, with D unresolved. Germline V CDR1 and CDR2: LNHDA, SQIVND (reference sequence). CDR3 size: 14 residues. With 5 bases removed from V and 0 bases from J, the gap between germline ends came to 10 bases. DNA of the CDR3: TGTGCCAGTAGTTGGAGTCAGCTGAACACTGAAGCTTTCTTT. It codes for CASSWSQLNTEAFF.

The CDR3 nucleotides are TGTGCCAGCAGCTTGGCTGCGACAGGGGGCCCCATGGGGAAGCCCCAGCATTTT. This sequence encodes CASSLAATGGPMGKPQHF. This chain uses TRBV5-5 with TRBJ1-5; 10 bases align to TRBD1. V gave up 0 bases and J gave up 8 bases; unmatched junction bases: 14. The CDR3 extends over 18 amino acids. Germline CDR1 SGHKS, CDR2 YYEKEE (reference sequence).

V is TRBV25-1 and J is TRBJ2-4; unclear D gene. Germline V lookup: CDR1 MGHDK, CDR2 SYGVNS. The CDR3 runs to 14 residues. The V gene lost 3 bases and the J gene lost 8 bases, with 14 bases spanning the gap. The CDR3 DNA reads as TGTGCCAGCAGTGACTTTGGTTCGTGGGACATTCAGTACTTC. Amino acids: CASSDFGSWDIQYF.

The chain joins TRBV11-3 to TRBJ2-3, with 11 positions matching TRBD2. The CDR3 consists of 16 residues. The germline V gene encodes CDR1 SGHNT and CDR2 YENEEA. The ends lost 1 base at V and 7 bases at J; junction bases unmatched: 7. The CDR3, as DNA: TGTGCCAGCAGCTTAGGAGTAGCGGGGGGGCAAAATACGCAGTATTTT. It yields the protein CASSLGVAGGQNTQYF.

This clone was seen only once. V gene TRBV9 combines with J gene TRBJ2-7, with TRBD2 as a possible D gene (5 bases). CDR1 and CDR2 (germline): SGDLS, YYNGEE. The V gene lost 4 bases and the J gene lost 0 bases, with 11 bases spanning the gap. The CDR3 runs 14 residues. The CDR3 nucleotides are TGTGCCAGCAGCCGGGGATGGGGCTCCTACGAGCAGTACTTC. Protein sequence: CASSRGWGSYEQYF. Complete variable domain (other parts from reference TRBV9 and TRBJ2-7): DSGVTQTPKHLITATGQRVTLRCSPRSGDLSVYWYQQSLDQGLQFLIQYYNGEERAKGNILERFSAQQFPDLHSELNLSSLELGDSALYFCASSRGWGSYEQYFGPGTRLTVT.

The V call is TRBV5-1, the J call TRBJ2-3; D not certain. Germline CDR1 and CDR2: SGHRS and YFSETQ. The CDR3 has 15 amino acids. V lost 2 bases and J lost 5, with 15 bases in between. Here the CDR3 DNA reads TGCGCCAGCAGCTTTAACCGACCCAACCGAGATACGCAGTATTTT. It encodes CASSFNRPNRDTQYF.

The rearrangement joins TRBV28 to TRBJ2-7; D unresolved. Deletions cut 7 bases from V and 4 bases from J, with 17 bases between. From germline, CDR1 is MDHEN and CDR2 SYDVKM. This CDR3 is built from 14 residues. The CDR3 coding sequence is TGTGCCAGCACCCCCTCACAAGGGTCGTACGAGCAGTACGTC. Residues: CASTPSQGSYEQYV.

This chain uses TRBV13 with TRBJ2-5; the match to TRBD2 covers 12 bases. J lost 0 bases, V lost 4 bases, and 3 bases had no gene match. The CDR3 has 16 residues. Germline V gives CDR1 PRHDT, CDR2 FYEKMQ (reference sequence). Written as DNA, the CDR3 is TGTGCCAGCAGCTCCCGACTAGCGGGGGACCAAGAGACCCAGTACTTC. This translates into CASSSRLAGDQETQYF. Complete variable domain (other parts from reference TRBV13 and TRBJ2-5): AAGVIQSPRHLIKEKRETATLKCYPIPRHDTVYWYQQGPGQDPQFLISFYEKMQSDKGSIPDRFSAQQFSDYHSELNMSSLELGDSALYFCASSSRLAGDQETQYFGPGTRLLVL.

V usage is TRBV7-9 and J usage is TRBJ1-6, with no clear D. Between the trimmed V and J ends, which lost 4 bases and 9 bases, there was a span of 16 bases. CDR1 is SEHNR, CDR2 FQNEAQ, per germline (reference sequence). CDR3 length: 15 amino acids. Here the CDR3 reads CASSSPGGWGSPLHF. The DNA of the CDR3 is TGTGCCAGCAGCTCACCGGGAGGCTGGGGTTCACCCCTCCACTTT.

In DNA, the CDR3 is TGTGCCAGCAGCTCTCAACCGGGCCTCGGGAGGGGGACCGGGGAGCTGTTTTTT. This codes for CASSSQPGLGRGTGELFF. V usage is TRBV7-3 and J usage is TRBJ2-2; TRBD2 matches at 8 bases. The CDR3 is 18 amino acids. Trimming took 4 bases from V and 5 from J; bases not matched to a gene: 15. CDR1 and CDR2 from the germline V gene are SGHTA and FQGTGA. Full variable domain (outside the CDR3, taken from reference TRBV7-3 and TRBJ2-2): GAGVSQTPSNKVTEKGKYVELRCDPISGHTALYWYRQSLGQGPEFLIYFQGTGAADDSGLPNDRFFAVRPEGSVSTLKIQRTERGDSAVYLCASSSQPGLGRGTGELFFGEGSRLTVL.

The chain carries TRBV19 and TRBJ2-5; D gene unclear. Looked up from germline, CDR1 is LNHDA and CDR2 is SQIVND (reference sequence). The V end lost 3 bases, the J end lost 7 bases, and 21 bases lay between the germline ends. The CDR3 totals 16 residues. The CDR3 region is CASSMEKSEVLGTQYF. The CDR3 nucleotides are TGTGCCAGTAGTATGGAAAAGTCTGAGGTTCTGGGGACCCAGTACTTC.